This is a list of T cell receptor beta chains from one sample in a study of blood T cell repertoires in COVID-19. Only in-frame clones appear in the TCRdb table, and some are missing; sequencing was by immunoSEQ multiplex PCR. The sample has under 200,000 clones; around 77% are singletons. Sequencing used peripheral blood. These TCRs come from a man aged 65 to 79 with active or convalescent COVID-19. CDR3s include the opening cysteine and the closing phenylalanine or tryptophan. The order of the fields is D gene, V gene, J gene, clone size, CDR3 protein, CDR3 DNA. A D gene is named only where the DNA matches it firmly. Only some rows state a clone size, as once, few, many or a class for expanded clones.

>.|TRBV5-1|TRBJ1-5|.
CASSLDGGSQPQHF
TGCGCCAGCAGCTTGGACGGGGGGAGTCAGCCCCAGCATTTT
>.|TRBV5-6|TRBJ1-2|.
CASSLRRAFGYTF
TGTGCCAGCAGCTTGAGGAGGGCCTTCGGCTACACCTTC
>.|TRBV7-2|TRBJ1-3|once
CASSLVGARGNTIYF
TGTGCCAGCAGCTTAGTGGGGGCGAGGGGAAACACCATATATTTT
>.|TRBV6-2/TRBV6-3|TRBJ1-1|.
CASSYVNLNTEAFF
TGTGCCAGCAGTTACGTCAATTTGAACACTGAAGCTTTCTTT
>TRBD1|TRBV5-6|TRBJ1-1|.
CASNQQGLKSEAFF
TGTGCCAGCAACCAACAGGGGTTAAAGTCTGAAGCTTTCTTT
>.|TRBV5-1|TRBJ1-2|.
CASSPIITRDTYGYTF
TGCGCCAGCAGCCCCATAATAACGCGAGACACCTATGGCTACACCTTC
>.|TRBV7-9|TRBJ1-3|.
CASSLVVAGDFSGNTIYF
TGTGCCAGCAGCTTAGTAGTGGCAGGTGATTTCTCTGGAAACACCATATATTTT
>.|TRBV7-2|TRBJ2-7|once
CASSLNSRVEQYF
TGTGCCAGCAGCTTAAATTCGAGGGTGGAGCAGTACTTC
>TRBD2|TRBV5-4|TRBJ2-5|.
CASSLGGGVQETQYF
TGTGCCAGCAGCTTGGGTGGGGGGGTCCAAGAGACCCAGTACTTC
>TRBD1|TRBV7-2|TRBJ1-2|.
CASSHRDRRAYGYTF
TGTGCCAGCAGCCATAGGGACAGAAGGGCCTATGGCTACACCTTC
>TRBD1|TRBV7-2|TRBJ1-2|.
CASSDPRSDRGSGYTF
TGTGCCAGCAGCGACCCTAGATCAGACAGGGGGAGCGGCTACACCTTC
>TRBD1|TRBV2|TRBJ1-6|.
CASSEGRQGNSPLHF
TGTGCCAGCAGTGAAGGAAGACAGGGGAATTCACCCCTCCACTTT
>TRBD1|TRBV7-7|TRBJ2-1|.
CASSSGDREDEQFF
TGTGCTAGCAGCTCCGGGGACAGGGAGGATGAGCAGTTCTTC
>TRBD1|TRBV4-3|TRBJ1-4|once
CASSQGQGENEKLFF
TGCGCCAGCAGCCAAGGTCAGGGGGAAAATGAAAAACTGTTTTTT
>.|TRBV7-6|TRBJ2-5|.
CASSSIPLIAGETQYF
TGTGCCAGCAGCTCGATCCCTTTAATAGCCGGGGAGACCCAGTACTTC
>.|TRBV7-9|TRBJ2-7|few
CASSQQAGALEQYF
TGTGCCAGCAGCCAACAGGCGGGGGCCCTCGAGCAGTACTTC
>.|TRBV27|TRBJ1-2|.
CASSLSGGYNYGYTF
TGTGCCAGCAGTTTATCGGGAGGGTACAACTATGGCTACACCTTC
>TRBD1|TRBV10-3|TRBJ1-1|once
CAISGTGNTEAFF
TGTGCCATCAGCGGGACAGGGAACACTGAAGCTTTCTTT
>TRBD1|TRBV18|TRBJ1-1|.
CASSTTHRGGFAFF
TGTGCCAGCTCAACTACTCACAGGGGTGGGTTTGCTTTCTTT
>.|TRBV7-6|TRBJ2-1|once
CASSLQGYNEQFF
TGTGCCAGCAGTCTACAGGGTTACAATGAGCAGTTCTTC
>.|TRBV4-2|TRBJ2-7|once
CASQPRQGSTYEQYF
TGTGCCAGCCAACCCCGGCAGGGATCGACCTACGAGCAGTACTTC
>TRBD1|TRBV3-1/TRBV3-2|TRBJ2-3|.
CASSNKQGKETDTQYF
TGTGCCAGCAGCAACAAACAGGGGAAAGAAACAGATACGCAGTATTTT
>TRBD2|TRBV5-1|TRBJ2-1|.
CASSLGEGRVEQFF
TGCGCCAGCAGCTTGGGGGAGGGCCGGGTTGAGCAGTTCTTC
>.|TRBV18|TRBJ1-5|.
CASSPPTVGLIGDQPQHF
TGTGCCAGCTCACCACCGACAGTTGGATTAATTGGAGATCAGCCCCAGCATTTT
>TRBD1|TRBV5-6|TRBJ2-6|.
CASSFLVLGGTGANVLTF
TGTGCCAGCAGCTTTCTGGTCCTAGGGGGCACTGGGGCCAACGTCCTGACTTTC
>.|TRBV6-5|TRBJ2-3|few
CASTLYTDTQYF
TGTGCCAGCACCCTTTACACAGATACGCAGTATTTT
>TRBD2|TRBV7-9|TRBJ2-1|.
CASSLRSSGRDEQFF
TGTGCCAGCAGCTTAAGGTCTAGCGGGAGGGATGAGCAGTTCTTC
>.|TRBV4-1|TRBJ1-1|.
CASSHPQGSERAEAFF
TGCGCCAGCAGCCACCCACAGGGATCGGAGAGAGCTGAAGCTTTCTTT
>TRBD1|TRBV2|TRBJ1-2|few
CAGQTGGHGYTF
TGTGCCGGTCAGACAGGGGGCCATGGCTACACCTTC
>.|TRBV7-8|TRBJ1-2|few
CASSFRDGYGYTF
TGTGCCAGCAGCTTCCGGGATGGCTATGGCTACACCTTC
>.|TRBV11-3|TRBJ2-1|.
CASSSWGDNEQFF
TGTGCCAGCAGCAGCTGGGGGGACAATGAGCAGTTCTTC
>.|TRBV11-2|TRBJ2-2|.
CASSTTGIGELFF
TGTGCCAGCAGCACAACAGGGATCGGGGAGCTGTTTTTT
>TRBD1|TRBV3-1/TRBV3-2|TRBJ1-4|once
CASSSGQVGREKLFF
TGTGCCAGCAGCTCTGGACAGGTGGGGAGGGAAAAACTGTTTTTT
>.|TRBV25-1|TRBJ1-4|.
CASSEFRGTGEKLFF
TGTGCCAGCAGTGAGTTCCGAGGTACGGGAGAAAAACTGTTTTTT
>TRBD1|TRBV29-1|TRBJ1-3|few
CSVTGLLSGNTIYF
TGCAGCGTGACAGGGCTCCTCTCTGGAAACACCATATATTTT